The 31 T cell receptor beta chains reported below all come from one sample, sequenced in a study of naive and memory T cell subsets. Both TRBC1 and TRBC2 were covered by a beta constant-region primer of two equimolar oligonucleotides. TCRdb re-derived calls from the UMI-ligation and nested PCR reads in MiXCR, one entry per CDR3 protein. The sample has 21,000 or so distinct CDR3 sequences, about 10% seen once. Specimen: central memory CD8+ T cells from blood. Source of these receptors: a human donor in good health.

This clonotype occurred many times. The chain combines TRBV5-8 with TRBJ2-3; D is perhaps TRBD1 or TRBD2 (5 bases each). CDR3 length equals 16 residues. CDR1 and CDR2 (germline): SGHTS, YDEGEE. Trimming took 1 base from V and 2 from J, leaving 14 bases between them. This CDR3 is CASSLTGRPLTDTQYF. For the CDR3, the DNA is TGTGCCAGCAGCTTGACGGGACGGCCGCTCACAGATACGCAGTATTTT. Full variable domain (remainder filled in from reference TRBV5-8 and TRBJ2-3): EAGVTQSPTHLIKTRGQQATLRCSPISGHTSVYWYQQALGLGLQFLLWYDEGEERNRGNFPPRFSGRQFPNYSSELNVNALELEDSALYLCASSLTGRPLTDTQYFGPGTRLTVL.

This clonotype occurred a few times. This chain connects TRBV12-3 or TRBV12-4 to TRBJ1-1; no reliable D call. V was clipped by 1 base and J by 0 bases, with 6 bases between them. The CDR3 covers 14 residues. The CDR3: CASSLGSLNTEAFF. In DNA, the CDR3 is TGTGCCAGCAGTTTAGGCAGCTTGAACACTGAAGCTTTCTTT.

Ten or more counts support this clonotype. The chain has TRBV7-2 and TRBJ1-3; D is unresolved. The V end lost 2 bases, the J end lost 0 bases, and 14 bases lay between the germline ends. The CDR3 loop spans 17 amino acids. Germline-derived CDR1 and CDR2 are SGHTA and FQGNSA. The CDR3 nucleotides read TGTGCCAGCAGCTTAAAGGGTATTGGATTCTCTGGAAACACCATATATTTT. Its protein is CASSLKGIGFSGNTIYF.

This clonotype is labeled as medium-sized. Because the CDR3's place on the DNA is in doubt, the DNA is left out and the CDR3 is given as listed by TCRdb. The chain uses TRBV12-3 or TRBV12-4 and TRBJ1-1; the D call TRBD1 from the table was never checked on the DNA. The CDR3 extends over 13 residues, inclusive of both ends. The CDR3 loop reads CASSSGPATEAFF.

This clonotype was seen many times. The chain carries TRBV7-2 and TRBJ1-1; maybe TRBD1 (6 bases). Trimming took off 1 base at V and 5 bases at J, with 14 bases between the two ends. Germline V lookup: CDR1 SGHTA, CDR2 FQGNSA. CDR3 size: 15 residues. The CDR3 protein is CASSLGWGLGTEAFF. DNA for the CDR3: TGTGCCAGCAGCTTAGGTTGGGGGCTCGGTACTGAAGCTTTCTTT.

Ten or more counts support this clonotype. The V and J genes are TRBV14 and TRBJ2-7, with D possibly matching TRBD2 (6 bases). Per the germline V gene, CDR1 is SGHDN and CDR2 is FVKESK. The CDR3 has 14 residues. V was shortened by 4 bases and J by 4 bases, with 14 bases between the two germline ends. CDR3 amino acids: CASSPGLARYEQYF. The CDR3 coding sequence is TGTGCCAGCAGCCCGGGGCTAGCGCGTTACGAGCAGTACTTC.

This chain uses TRBV4-3 with TRBJ1-3; D gene ambiguous. The CDR3 has 16 residues. Germline values: CDR1 LGHNA, CDR2 YSLEER. The ends were cut back, 0 bases at V and 2 bases at J, with 11 bases in the middle. The CDR3 protein is CASSQDRQITGNTIYF. CDR3 DNA sequence: TGCGCCAGCAGCCAAGATAGGCAGATTACTGGAAACACCATATATTTT.

This clonotype was detected only a few times. This chain joins TRBV28 and TRBJ2-5, with D hard to call. CDR1 is MDHEN and CDR2 is SYDVKM in the germline V gene. The CDR3 runs 14 residues. Trimming cost V 6 bases and J 1 base, with 12 bases left between them. This CDR3 is CASRGTEVQETQYF. CDR3 coding DNA: TGTGCCAGCAGAGGAACAGAGGTCCAAGAGACCCAGTACTTC.

CDR3 DNA sequence: TGTGCCAGCAGCTTGACCGGAGGCTCGTATAATTCACCCCTCCACTTT. The encoded protein is CASSLTGGSYNSPLHF. This chain links TRBV7-6 with TRBJ1-6; the D is unclear. Germline V gives CDR1 SGHVS, CDR2 FNYEAQ. The CDR3 contains 16 residues. V shed 3 bases and J shed 4 bases, with 13 bases lying between them. The whole variable domain, filled in from reference TRBV7-6 and TRBJ1-6, reads GAGVSQSPRYKVTKRGQDVALRCDPISGHVSLYWYRQALGQGPEFLTYFNYEAQQDKSGLPNDRFSAERPEGSISTLTIQRTEQRDSAMYRCASSLTGGSYNSPLHFGNGTRLTVT.

The chain combines TRBV7-9 with TRBJ2-7, with D perhaps matching TRBD1 (6 bases). The CDR3 is 15 amino acids. Germline V lookup: CDR1 SEHNR, CDR2 FQNEAQ (reference sequence). Trimming shortened V by 6 bases and J by 3 bases, and 18 bases separated the two germline ends. CDR3 nucleotide sequence: TGTGCCAGCAGAACTGACAGGATTCGAGTCTACGAGCAGTACTTC. Translating it yields CASRTDRIRVYEQYF.

This clonotype was counted a few times. The rearrangement joins TRBV3-1 to TRBJ2-7; D may match TRBD1 or TRBD2 (5 bases each). The germline gives CDR1 LGHDT, CDR2 YNNKEL (reference sequence). This CDR3 has 13 residues. V was clipped by 4 bases and J by 0 bases, with 7 bases between them. The CDR3 sequence is CASSPGTSYEQYF. The CDR3 DNA sequence: TGTGCCAGCAGCCCCGGGACCTCCTACGAGCAGTACTTC.

The chain joins TRBV11-2 to TRBJ1-4, with a tentative D call TRBD1 (6 bases). CDR1 SGHAT and CDR2 FQNNGV come from the germline V gene. The CDR3 contains 16 residues. V shed 6 bases and J shed 0 bases, with 14 bases lying between them. CDR3 DNA: TGTGCCAGCAGAACGACAGGAGGTGCAACTAATGAAAAACTGTTTTTT. Its protein product is CASRTTGGATNEKLFF.

This clonotype came up a few times. The chain joins TRBV10-2 to TRBJ2-7, with D uncertain. V was shortened by 5 bases and J by 0 bases, with 5 bases between the two germline ends. The CDR3 loop spans 12 amino acids. Germline V lookup: CDR1 WSHSY, CDR2 SAAADI. The CDR3 here is CASSSSSYEQYF. CDR3 DNA: TGCGCCAGCAGTAGCAGCTCCTACGAGCAGTACTTC.

This clonotype was recorded a few times. The chain uses TRBV5-1 and TRBJ1-1; tentatively, D is TRBD1 (5 bases). CDR3 length: 16 residues. V was shortened by 0 bases and J by 0 bases, with 12 bases between the two germline ends. In germline, CDR1 is SGHRS, CDR2 YFSETQ. The CDR3 is CASSLVLQDMNTEAFF. DNA for the CDR3: TGCGCCAGCAGCTTGGTCCTACAGGACATGAACACTGAAGCTTTCTTT.

As concerns this clonotype: This may come from a read error, since a much larger clone is one base off. The V gene is TRBV20-1, the J gene TRBJ2-7, with a tentative D call TRBD1 (5 bases). Trimming took 0 bases from V and 6 from J, leaving 15 bases between them. The CDR3 totals 14 residues. Germline V gene data show CDR1 as DFQATT and CDR2 as SNEGSKA (reference sequence). The CDR3 loop reads CSARDTDSYFEQYF. CDR3 in DNA: TGCAGTGCTAGAGATACCGACAGTTACTTCGAGCAGTACTTC.

This clonotype has ten or more counts. V gene TRBV27 combines with J gene TRBJ2-3; 7 bases map to TRBD2. The ends lost 4 bases at V and 3 bases at J; junction bases unmatched: 4. The germline V gene has CDR1 MNHEY and CDR2 SMNVEV (reference sequence). This CDR3 has 14 residues. The CDR3 bases are TGTGCCAGCAGTTCTCGCGGGAGAACAGATACGCAGTATTTT. Protein product: CASSSRGRTDTQYF.

This clonotype was found a few times. The rearrangement links TRBV27 to TRBJ1-2, with D maybe TRBD1 (6 bases). Germline-derived CDR1 and CDR2 are MNHEY and SMNVEV (reference sequence). CDR3 size: 13 residues. The ends were cut back, 4 bases at V and 5 bases at J, with 11 bases in the middle. As DNA, the CDR3 is TGTGCCAGCAGTTCCGACAGGCGGTATGGCTACACCTTC. This translates into CASSSDRRYGYTF.

This chain uses TRBV30 with TRBJ2-1, with TRBD2 matching over 8 bases. CDR1 GTSNPN and CDR2 SVGIG come from the germline V gene (reference sequence). The V segment lost 0 bases and the J segment 3 bases; nucleotides outside the gene matches: 4. The CDR3 has 15 residues. The CDR3 loop reads CAWSVGLAGYNEQFF. The DNA of the CDR3 is TGTGCCTGGAGTGTTGGGCTAGCGGGCTACAATGAGCAGTTCTTC. Full variable domain (rest looked up from reference TRBV30 and TRBJ2-1): SQTIHQWPATLVQPVGSPLSLECTVEGTSNPNLYWYRQAAGRGLQLLFYSVGIGQISSEVPQNLSASRPQDRQFILSSKKLLLSDSGFYLCAWSVGLAGYNEQFFGPGTRLTVL.

This clonotype has more than one count but fewer than ten. This chain links TRBV6-5 with TRBJ2-3; tentative D call: TRBD1 (5 bases). CDR1 and CDR2 (germline): MNHEY, SVGAGI. The length of the CDR3 is 13 residues. The germline V and J ends were trimmed by 3 bases and 2 bases, with 6 bases remaining between them. The CDR3 coding sequence is TGTGCCAGCAGTTATGGGGCCACAGATACGCAGTATTTT. Protein sequence: CASSYGATDTQYF.

This clonotype was seen a few times. This chain uses TRBV7-3 with TRBJ2-7, with D maybe TRBD1 (6 bases). CDR1 is SGHTA and CDR2 is FQGTGA in the germline V gene. V was trimmed by 5 bases and J by 2 bases, leaving 13 bases between them. The CDR3 loop spans 14 amino acids. The CDR3 reads CASSPSTGPYEQYF. In DNA, the CDR3 is TGTGCCAGCAGCCCATCGACAGGACCCTACGAGCAGTACTTC.

This clonotype showed up just once. This rearrangement joins TRBV7-7 to TRBJ2-7; TRBD1 agrees at 11 bases. The CDR3 runs to 17 residues. Germline V gene data show CDR1 as SSHAT and CDR2 as FNYEAQ (reference sequence). After removal of 3 bases from V and 3 bases from J, the junction contained 10 bases not matched to a gene. The CDR3 sequence is CASSLKIGTGGIYEQYF. CDR3 nucleotide sequence: TGTGCCAGCAGCTTGAAAATCGGGACAGGGGGAATCTACGAGCAGTACTTC.

This clonotype was counted many times. A much larger clone differs from this one at a single base, so this may be a read error. The CDR3 loop is CAISEGSTGAFF. The DNA for the CDR3 is TGTGCCATCAGTGAGGGATCCACTGGGGCTTTCTTT. The rearrangement uses TRBV10-3 and TRBJ1-1; D is uncertain. From germline, CDR1 is ENHRY and CDR2 SYGVKD. Trimming cost V 2 bases and J 11 bases, with 12 bases left between them. The CDR3 is 12 amino acids.

This chain links TRBV12-3 or TRBV12-4 with TRBJ2-3, with a possible D match to TRBD2 (5 bases). This CDR3 spans 12 amino acids. Between the trimmed V and J ends, which lost 5 bases and 6 bases, there was a span of 9 bases. The CDR3 coding sequence is TGTGCCAGCAGTCGGGGAACTGATACGCAGTATTTT. Translation gives CASSRGTDTQYF.

The chain uses TRBV20-1 and TRBJ1-6; D is possibly TRBD1 (5 bases). CDR3 size: 15 residues. From germline, CDR1 is DFQATT and CDR2 SNEGSKA (reference sequence). V was clipped by 3 bases and J by 9 bases, with 18 bases between them. In DNA, the CDR3 is TGCAGTGCTAGTGAACTATCGGGACTGTTTTCACCCCTCCACTTT. Amino acids: CSASELSGLFSPLHF.

This clonotype was seen only a few times. The CDR3 DNA sequence: TGTGCCAGCAGCCAAATTCATAGCGGGACAAGAACTGAAGCTTTCTTT. This gives the protein CASSQIHSGTRTEAFF. J is TRBJ1-1 and V is TRBV3-1; D might be TRBD1 (6 bases). V was trimmed by 2 bases and J by 5 bases, leaving 18 bases between them. The CDR3 loop spans 16 amino acids. Germline V lookup: CDR1 LGHDT, CDR2 YNNKEL (reference sequence).

There are many counts of this clonotype. The CDR3 spells CASSLSPGVDNEQFF. The CDR3 DNA follows: TGCGCCAGCAGCTTGAGCCCGGGAGTGGACAATGAGCAGTTCTTC. The V call is TRBV5-1, the J call TRBJ2-1, with D tentatively TRBD2 (6 bases). With 1 base removed from V and 5 bases from J, the gap between germline ends came to 13 bases. Germline V CDR1 and CDR2: SGHRS, YFSETQ. The CDR3 is made up of 15 amino acids.

This clonotype was seen only a few times. The J gene is TRBJ1-1, the V gene TRBV20-1; D remains ambiguous. Per the germline V gene, CDR1 is DFQATT and CDR2 is SNEGSKA (reference sequence). The CDR3 contains 13 residues. V was shortened by 1 base and J by 3 bases, with 9 bases between the two germline ends. The CDR3 coding sequence is TGCAGTGCTAGAGGATCAACGGACACTGAAGCTTTCTTT. It codes for CSARGSTDTEAFF.

This clonotype is labeled medium-sized. The V and J genes are TRBV10-1 and TRBJ1-1; possible D gene TRBD1, 5 bases. This CDR3 comprises 13 residues. Trimming stripped 3 bases from V and 7 bases from J, with 12 bases between. Per the germline V gene, CDR1 is WNHNN and CDR2 is SYGVQD (reference sequence). CDR3 nucleotide sequence: TGCGCCAGCAGTGATGTCCAGGGAGATGAAGCTTTCTTT. Its protein is CASSDVQGDEAFF.

This clonotype was recorded many times. The V gene is TRBV5-1, the J gene TRBJ2-1, with 7 bases that match TRBD1. This CDR3 spans 15 amino acids. Germline loops: CDR1 SGHRS, CDR2 YFSETQ. J gave up 6 bases and V 7 bases, and 13 bases lay outside the gene matches. CDR3 sequence reads: CASANPGQSTNEQFF. The CDR3 DNA is TGCGCCAGCGCCAATCCGGGACAGAGTACCAATGAGCAGTTCTTC.

By share of the sample, this clonotype is medium-sized. This chain uses TRBV7-9 with TRBJ1-2; D gene ambiguous. The CDR3 length is 12 residues. Trimming removed 1 base at V and 8 bases at J, with 8 bases between. Germline assignment: CDR1 SEHNR and CDR2 FQNEAQ (reference sequence). CDR3 in amino acids: CASSLGSAGYTF. The CDR3 DNA sequence: TGTGCCAGCAGCTTAGGGTCTGCAGGCTACACCTTC. Combining the CDR3 with reference TRBV7-9 and TRBJ1-2 gives the whole variable domain DTGVSQNPRHKITKRGQNVTFRCDPISEHNRLYWYRQTLGQGPEFLTYFQNEAQLEKSRLLSDRFSAERPKGSFSTLEIQRTEQGDSAMYLCASSLGSAGYTFGSGTRLTVV.

The chain has TRBV3-1 and TRBJ2-2; 8 bases agree with TRBD2. The CDR3 is made up of 14 amino acids. Germline V gene data show CDR1 as LGHDT and CDR2 as YNNKEL (reference sequence). Unmatched junction bases numbered 5, after V lost 7 bases and J lost 4 bases. CDR3 in amino acids: CASNTGTSTGELFF. CDR3 DNA sequence: TGTGCCAGCAACACCGGGACTAGCACCGGGGAGCTGTTTTTT.